This TCR beta chain was sequenced during a study of cytomegalovirus exposure and HLA in healthy donors. Vbeta (60) and Jbeta (13) primers were used in the PCR. Authors' methods: Roughly 80 million unique TCR beta chains, roughly 11 million of them shared, were counted by a later analysis. Here immunoSEQ multiplex PCR was the method, and the copy in TCRdb shows in-frame clones only, minus some. V and J calls and clone size are copied from that table; D and trimming were computed from the DNA. The data show some 180,000 clones, 84% seen once. Trimming shortened V by 6 bases and J by 0 bases, and 6 bases separated the two germline ends. The CDR3 is 13 residues long. Germline V gene sequence: CDR1 MGHDK, CDR2 SYGVNS. The donors gave bone marrow, and they were healthy.

Sequenced material: PBMCs. This sequence joins TRBV25-1 and TRBJ1-3, with unresolved D. The TCR originated in a girl aged 2-15 years in good health and CMV-seropositive. CDR3 sequence (DNA): TGTGCCAGCAGCCTACTCTCTGGAAACACCATATATTTT. Protein product: CASSLLSGNTIYF.